Presented here are 31 T cell receptor beta chains from one specimen sequenced in a study of beta chain features in type 1 diabetes. Study-wide points: There was a moderate but significant shortening of TCRB CDR3s in all four CD4+ subsets of Type 1 diabetes patients.

Reverse transcription of all isolated RNA meant that expressed TCRB transcripts were sequenced. The protocol was immunoSEQ multiplex PCR, while the TCRdb copy is restricted to in-frame clones and leaves out a portion. Counted here are 310,000 or so clones, around 16% occurring once; the ten biggest clones make up approximately 0.015%. These receptors are not linked to any known antigen. Input material: naive CD4+ T cells from blood. The receptor set was obtained from a young man with type 1 diabetes.

The chain couples TRBV19 to TRBJ2-7; the D gene is possibly TRBD2 (6 bases). The germline CDR1 and CDR2 sequences are LNHDA and SQIVND (reference sequence). The CDR3 loop spans 12 amino acids. Trimming left V 5 bases short and J 7 bases short, with 12 bases between. In DNA, the CDR3 is TGTGCCAGTAGTGTGAACCGGGGGGAGCAGTACTTC. Encoded protein: CASSVNRGEQYF.

This clone has more than one count but fewer than ten. The chain recombines TRBV6-4 with TRBJ2-4; 9 bases map to TRBD2. Germline CDR1 is MRHNA and CDR2 is SNTAGT. V lost 3 bases and J lost 14; bases outside the gene matches: 8. The CDR3 totals 13 residues. The CDR3 DNA reads as TGTGCCAGCAGTGAAGATAGCGGGGGAAGGGAGTACTTC. It encodes CASSEDSGGREYF.

This clone has only a few counts. The rearrangement joins TRBV18 to TRBJ1-2; a possible D gene is TRBD1 (5 bases). CDR3 length equals 14 residues. The germline V gene has CDR1 KGHSH and CDR2 LQKENI. Trimming took off 2 bases at V and 4 bases at J, with 11 bases between the two ends. The CDR3 DNA reads as TGTGCCAGCTCACCAACGGACACAAGCTATGGCTACACCTTC. Residues: CASSPTDTSYGYTF.

This clone has just a few counts. The chain combines TRBV11-2 with TRBJ2-1; 11 positions match TRBD2. The ends lost 4 bases at V and 7 bases at J; junction bases unmatched: 6. This CDR3 has 15 amino acids. Per germline, CDR1 SGHAT and CDR2 FQNNGV. This chain's CDR3 is CASSSLAGVVNEQFF. DNA for the CDR3: TGTGCCAGCAGCTCACTAGCGGGGGTTGTGAATGAGCAGTTCTTC.

The chain recombines TRBV5-6 with TRBJ2-7, with 7 bases that match TRBD1. V gave up 4 bases and J gave up 3 bases; unmatched junction bases: 7. This CDR3 region has 14 residues. Germline V gives CDR1 SGHDT, CDR2 YYEEEE. CDR3 bases: TGTGCCAGCAGCGGACTGGGACAGATCTACGAGCAGTACTTC. Its translation is CASSGLGQIYEQYF. The complete variable domain, with remaining parts taken from reference TRBV5-6 and TRBJ2-7, reads DAGVTQSPTHLIKTRGQQVTLRCSPKSGHDTVSWYQQALGQGPQFIFQYYEEEERQRGNFPDRFSGHQFPNYSSELNVNALLLGDSALYLCASSGLGQIYEQYFGPGTRLTVT.

This chain connects TRBV2 to TRBJ1-5; TRBD1 might be the D (6 bases). Germline V lookup: CDR1 SNHLY, CDR2 FYNNEI. Between the trimmed V and J ends, which lost 6 bases and 4 bases, there was a span of 10 bases. The CDR3 contains 13 residues. Written as DNA, the CDR3 is TGTGCCAGCAGCGGACAGTATAATCAGCCCCAGCATTTT. It encodes CASSGQYNQPQHF.

The V call is TRBV11-3, the J call TRBJ2-7, with a weak D call TRBD1 (6 bases). Germline CDR1 SGHNT, CDR2 YENEEA. Deletions cut 4 bases from V and 5 bases from J, with 12 bases between. The CDR3 runs to 13 residues. For the CDR3, the DNA is TGTGCCAGCAGCTATACAGGGATTGACGAGCAGTACTTC. This encodes CASSYTGIDEQYF.

This clone showed up just a few times. In DNA form, the CDR3 reads TGCAGCGTTGTCAGGGGCTTGGAGACCCAGTACTTC. Amino acids: CSVVRGLETQYF. The rearrangement joins TRBV29-1 to TRBJ2-5; possibly TRBD1 for D (6 bases). CDR1 and CDR2 (germline): SQVTM, ANQGSEA. This CDR3 has 12 residues. Trimming took off 4 bases at V and 5 bases at J, with 11 bases between the two ends.

In nucleotides, the CDR3 is TGTGCCAGCAGCAACCGGACAGGGGACAATGAGCAGTTCTTC. It codes for CASSNRTGDNEQFF. V usage is TRBV21-1 and J usage is TRBJ2-1; the table gives TRBD1 as D, unverified against the DNA. TRBV21-1 is designated a pseudogene. The length of the CDR3 is 14 residues.

The chain uses TRBV18 and TRBJ2-7; 9 nucleotides agree with TRBD1. The germline CDR1 and CDR2 sequences are KGHSH and LQKENI. The CDR3 length is 15 residues. The trim removed 5 bases at V and 3 bases at J, leaving 8 bases unmatched. The CDR3 is CASSSSGQGFYEQYF. CDR3 in DNA: TGTGCCAGCTCATCGTCGGGACAGGGATTCTACGAGCAGTACTTC.

This clone showed up just a few times. The chain combines TRBV7-9 with TRBJ1-2, with D unclear. V lost 1 base and J lost 7, with 16 bases in between. Looked up from germline, CDR1 is SEHNR and CDR2 is FQNEAQ (reference sequence). The CDR3 is made up of 15 amino acids. CDR3 sequence reads: CASSLEASSPGGYTF. CDR3 nucleotide sequence: TGTGCCAGCAGCTTAGAGGCCAGCTCGCCGGGTGGCTACACCTTC.

Regarding this clone: This sample also contains other DNA sequences that code for the same CDR3. The chain combines TRBV6-5 with TRBJ1-1, with 8 bases fitting TRBD1. This CDR3 comprises 15 residues. The ends lost 0 bases at V and 1 base at J; junction bases unmatched: 1. Germline CDR1 MNHEY, CDR2 SVGAGI. The CDR3 is CASSYSGQGNTEAFF. CDR3 coding DNA: TGTGCCAGCAGTTACTCCGGACAGGGGAACACTGAAGCTTTCTTT.

This clone was seen a handful of times. The chain uses TRBV11-3 and TRBJ2-5, with a possible D match to TRBD1 (5 bases). Trimming took 1 base from V and 0 from J, leaving 9 bases between them. The CDR3 contains 15 residues. The germline V gene has CDR1 SGHNT and CDR2 YENEEA. As DNA, the CDR3 is TGTGCCAGCAGCTTAGGATACAGGAACCAAGAGACCCAGTACTTC. Translated: CASSLGYRNQETQYF.

Only a few counts were recorded for this clone. The gene calls are TRBV21-1 and TRBJ1-5; whether TRBD1, the table's D call, matches the DNA was not checked. TRBV21-1 is recorded as a pseudogene. This CDR3 has 16 amino acids. The DNA for the CDR3 is TGTGCCAGCAGAGGGTGTCACAGGGAAGTCGGTCAGCCCCAGCATTTT. This encodes CASRGCHREVGQPQHF.

This clone was counted between two and nine times. The V gene is TRBV29-1, the J gene TRBJ1-1; D is uncertain. V lost 6 bases and J lost 0, with 11 bases in between. This CDR3 is 13 amino acids long. The germline CDR1 and CDR2 sequences are SQVTM and ANQGSEA. CDR3 nucleotides: TGCAGCGTCGGGAGGGCCCTGAACACTGAAGCTTTCTTT. Protein: CSVGRALNTEAFF.

This rearrangement joins TRBV5-1 to TRBJ2-5, with a weak D call TRBD1 (6 bases). The DNA matches TRBJ2-7 better at its end, which makes the J call doubtful. This CDR3 region has 13 residues. Germline lookup yields CDR1 SGHRS and CDR2 YFSETQ. CDR3 nucleotides: TGCGCCAGCAGCGGGTCAGGGGATTACGAGCAGTACTTC. Its translation: CASSGSGDYEQYF.

The chain recombines TRBV5-1 with TRBJ2-3; 8 bases are shared with TRBD2. Trimming at V came to 0 bases and at J to 3 bases, leaving 6 bases not matched to a gene. This CDR3 spans 16 amino acids. Germline V gene sequence: CDR1 SGHRS, CDR2 YFSETQ. CDR3: CASSLVYGGATDTQYF. The CDR3 DNA follows: TGCGCCAGCAGCTTGGTCTACGGGGGGGCAACAGATACGCAGTATTTT. The entire variable domain, with the rest obtained from reference TRBV5-1 and TRBJ2-3, is as follows: KAGVTQTPRYLIKTRGQQVTLSCSPISGHRSVSWYQQTPGQGLQFLFEYFSETQRNKGNFPGRFSGRQFSNSRSEMNVSTLELGDSALYLCASSLVYGGATDTQYFGPGTRLTVL.

A remark on this clone: Other DNA sequences in this sample translate to the same CDR3. The chain combines TRBV30 with TRBJ2-3; D is possibly TRBD2 (7 bases). The V gene lost 0 bases and the J gene lost 4 bases, with 8 bases spanning the gap. Germline V CDR1 and CDR2: GTSNPN, SVGIG (reference sequence). The CDR3 runs 13 residues. In nucleotides, the CDR3 is TGTGCCTGGAGTGTAGGGGGGGCAGATACGCAGTATTTT. Translated: CAWSVGGADTQYF.

This clone has only a few counts. V usage is TRBV7-2 and J usage is TRBJ1-2; tentative D call: TRBD1 (6 bases). Trimming took 9 bases from V and 4 from J, leaving 18 bases between them. The CDR3 loop spans 14 amino acids. Germline V gene lookup returns CDR1 SGHTA and CDR2 FQGNSA. The CDR3, as DNA: TGTGCCAGGGGGGGGCCGCTTGGTTTCTATGGCTACACCTTC. This sequence encodes CARGGPLGFYGYTF.

A note on this clone: In the same sample, other DNA sequences code for this CDR3. This chain uses TRBV5-1 with TRBJ2-3; no reliable D call. There are 12 residues in the CDR3. The ends were cut back, 4 bases at V and 2 bases at J, with 5 bases in the middle. CDR1 is SGHRS, CDR2 YFSETQ, per germline. The CDR3 region is CASSPSTDTQYF. The DNA of the CDR3 is TGCGCCAGCAGCCCTTCCACAGATACGCAGTATTTT.

This chain links TRBV19 with TRBJ2-7, with 11 bases lining up with TRBD2. This CDR3 has 13 amino acids. V lost 10 bases and J lost 5; bases outside the gene matches: 7. Per the germline V gene, CDR1 is LNHDA and CDR2 is SQIVND (reference sequence). The CDR3: CATGLAGFHEQYF. CDR3 DNA: TGTGCCACCGGACTAGCGGGTTTTCACGAGCAGTACTTC.

This clone was counted only a few times. This chain connects TRBV5-1 to TRBJ2-4; 10 nucleotides line up with TRBD1. The V gene's germline CDR1 is SGHRS and CDR2 YFSETQ. The CDR3 runs to 15 residues. V gave up 3 bases and J gave up 7 bases; unmatched junction bases: 7. CDR3 sequence: CASSSLGQGTNIQYF. The CDR3 bases are TGCGCCAGCAGCTCCCTGGGACAGGGGACCAACATTCAGTACTTC. Looking up the rest from reference TRBV5-1 and TRBJ2-4 gives the full variable domain: KAGVTQTPRYLIKTRGQQVTLSCSPISGHRSVSWYQQTPGQGLQFLFEYFSETQRNKGNFPGRFSGRQFSNSRSEMNVSTLELGDSALYLCASSSLGQGTNIQYFGAGTRLSVL.

This clone was counted a few times. The chain joins TRBV4-1 to TRBJ2-1; the match to TRBD2 covers 9 bases. The V gene's germline CDR1 is MGHRA and CDR2 YSYEKL. The junction had 13 bases not matched to a gene; V was cut back by 1 base and J by 3 bases. CDR3 length: 19 residues. DNA of the CDR3: TGCGCCAGCAGCCAAGGTAGGGCTAGCGGGGTGAAGTTCTACAATGAGCAGTTCTTC. It yields the protein CASSQGRASGVKFYNEQFF.

The chain uses TRBV5-1 and TRBJ2-2, with 10 bases matching TRBD1. This CDR3 spans 16 amino acids. CDR1 and CDR2 from the germline V gene are SGHRS and YFSETQ. Trimming at V came to 4 bases and at J to 6 bases, leaving 9 bases not matched to a gene. CDR3 in amino acids: CASSQGQGGFPGELFF. The CDR3 DNA is TGCGCCAGCAGCCAAGGACAGGGGGGGTTTCCCGGGGAGCTGTTTTTT. Combining the CDR3 with reference TRBV5-1 and TRBJ2-2 gives the whole variable domain KAGVTQTPRYLIKTRGQQVTLSCSPISGHRSVSWYQQTPGQGLQFLFEYFSETQRNKGNFPGRFSGRQFSNSRSEMNVSTLELGDSALYLCASSQGQGGFPGELFFGEGSRLTVL.

This clone has only a few counts. This chain links TRBV18 with TRBJ1-5; 7 nucleotides align to TRBD1. This CDR3 contains 16 residues. The germline gives CDR1 KGHSH, CDR2 LQKENI. After removal of 3 bases from V and 3 bases from J, the junction contained 8 bases not matched to a gene. The chain's CDR3 is CASSPNGQATNQPQHF. CDR3 DNA sequence: TGTGCCAGCTCACCCAACGGACAGGCTACCAATCAGCCCCAGCATTTT.

The chain employs TRBV28 and TRBJ2-7, with 10 bases matching TRBD2. J was trimmed by 3 bases and V by 4 bases; bases with no gene match: 9. This CDR3 spans 16 amino acids. Per germline, CDR1 MDHEN and CDR2 SYDVKM. The CDR3: CASSSGLAGAYYEQYF. As DNA, the CDR3 is TGTGCCAGCAGTTCCGGGCTAGCGGGGGCCTACTACGAGCAGTACTTC.

This clone was seen a few times. The chain carries TRBV7-9 and TRBJ2-3, with 10 bases fitting TRBD2. V gave up 6 bases and J gave up 4 bases; unmatched junction bases: 7. This CDR3 is built from 15 residues. Germline assignment: CDR1 SEHNR and CDR2 FQNEAQ (reference sequence). The CDR3 sequence: CASRPAGGPADTQYF. Written as DNA, the CDR3 is TGTGCCAGCAGGCCAGCGGGGGGGCCAGCAGATACGCAGTATTTT.

The chain carries TRBV2 and TRBJ2-2; 13 nucleotides agree with TRBD2. V trimming: 3 bases; J trimming: 3 bases; junction bases outside the gene matches: 4. Germline lookup yields CDR1 SNHLY and CDR2 FYNNEI. The CDR3 spans 17 residues. The CDR3 coding sequence is TGTGCCAGCAGTGAGGGACTAGCGGGGTTTTACACCGGGGAGCTGTTTTTT. Amino acids: CASSEGLAGFYTGELFF.

As to this clone: Additional DNA sequences in this sample encode the identical CDR3. The V gene is TRBV6-1, the J gene TRBJ2-7; D is perhaps TRBD2 (5 bases). CDR3 length: 12 amino acids. Trimming left V 5 bases short and J 0 bases short, with 5 bases between. The V gene's germline CDR1 is MNHNS and CDR2 SASEGT. The DNA for the CDR3 is TGTGCCAGCAGTCGGGACTCCTACGAGCAGTACTTC. This sequence encodes CASSRDSYEQYF.

This clone was seen more than once but under ten times. The rearrangement joins TRBV19 to TRBJ2-1; 12 bases map to TRBD2. CDR3 length equals 15 residues. CDR1 is LNHDA, CDR2 SQIVND, per germline (reference sequence). Unmatched junction bases numbered 4, after V lost 6 bases and J lost 4 bases. CDR3 sequence: CASSLLAGGYNEQFF. In DNA, the CDR3 is TGTGCCAGTAGCCTTCTAGCGGGAGGGTACAATGAGCAGTTCTTC.

The chain employs TRBV11-2 and TRBJ2-1; possible D gene TRBD1, 5 bases. V lost 5 bases and J 7 bases, leaving 18 bases between the germline ends. CDR3 length: 15 amino acids. Germline-derived CDR1 and CDR2 are SGHAT and FQNNGV. CDR3 DNA sequence: TGTGCCAGCAGCCGATTACCCACTAACAGGAATGAGCAGTTCTTC. Translation: CASSRLPTNRNEQFF.